A selection of T cell receptor beta chains follows, all from one sample in a study of control samples from healthy donors and cancer patients. Assay: immunoSEQ multiplex PCR; the TCRdb copy retains only in-frame clones and omits some. The sample shows under 100,000 clones, about 88% of them seen only once. Input material: blood. These receptors all come from a woman between 70 and 85 years old in good health. CDR3s include the opening cysteine and the closing phenylalanine or tryptophan. D genes are given only for firm matches. Not every row has a clone size; where given, it reads once, few, many or a size class.

D: TRBD1; size: many; J: TRBJ1-2; V: TRBV6-5; DNA: TGTGCCAGCAGCCCCCGACAGGGGTTCAGCTACACCTTC; CDR3: CASSPRQGFSYTF
D: TRBD1; size: once; J: TRBJ2-4; V: TRBV29-1; DNA: TGCAGCGAGATAGACAGGGACAAAAACATTCAGTACTTC; CDR3: CSEIDRDKNIQYF
D: TRBD1; size: NA; J: TRBJ2-7; V: TRBV7-2; DNA: TGTGCCAGCAGCTTAGTCCCGGGACAGACCTACGAGCAGTACTTC; CDR3: CASSLVPGQTYEQYF
D: NA; size: once; J: TRBJ2-3; V: TRBV28; DNA: TGTGCCAGCTCACGGGGATCTAGCACAGATACGCAGTATTTT; CDR3: CASSRGSSTDTQYF
D: NA; size: NA; J: TRBJ1-2; V: TRBV5-1; DNA: TGCGCCAGCAGCTTGGGCAATAACTATGGCTACACCTTC; CDR3: CASSLGNNYGYTF
D: NA; size: NA; J: TRBJ1-1; V: TRBV12-3/TRBV12-4; DNA: TGTGCCAGCAGGCTGTATGCGGCTTTCTTT; CDR3: CASRLYAAFF
D: NA; size: NA; J: TRBJ1-3; V: TRBV6-5; DNA: TGTGCCAGCAGTCCCGGGGGGACAAGCGGAAACACCATATATTTT; CDR3: CASSPGGTSGNTIYF
D: NA; size: NA; J: TRBJ1-1; V: TRBV29-1; DNA: TGCAGCGTTGATGACGGGACAAGAGCTTTCTTT; CDR3: CSVDDGTRAFF
D: NA; size: NA; J: TRBJ1-5; V: TRBV5-8; DNA: TGTGCCAGCAGCTTGAAGGGTGCGGATCAGCCCCAGCATTTT; CDR3: CASSLKGADQPQHF
D: TRBD1; size: NA; J: TRBJ1-3; V: TRBV6-5; DNA: TGTGCCAGCAACGCCGGGACAGGGGTTGGAAACACCATATATTTT; CDR3: CASNAGTGVGNTIYF
D: NA; size: NA; J: TRBJ1-2; V: TRBV29-1; DNA: TGCAGCGTTCATGAAGCAGACCCGTATGGCTACACCTTC; CDR3: CSVHEADPYGYTF
D: NA; size: NA; J: TRBJ2-2; V: TRBV30; DNA: TGTGCCTGGCGTCGTTGGACGTTAAACAGCGGGGAGCTGTTTTTT; CDR3: CAWRRWTLNSGELFF
D: NA; size: NA; J: TRBJ2-3; V: TRBV11-2; DNA: TGTGCCAGCAGCTTAGGTCCCACCCCTTCCACAGATACGCAGTATTTT; CDR3: CASSLGPTPSTDTQYF
D: NA; size: once; J: TRBJ1-4; V: TRBV6-5; DNA: TGTGCCAGCAGTATCCCGGGGAGGCTGCGGGAAAAACTGTTTTTT; CDR3: CASSIPGRLREKLFF
D: NA; size: NA; J: TRBJ1-1; V: TRBV6-6; DNA: TGTGCCAGCAGTTACTCGGGTAGCGACACTGAAGCTTTCTTT; CDR3: CASSYSGSDTEAFF
D: TRBD1; size: NA; J: TRBJ1-2; V: TRBV3-1/TRBV3-2; DNA: TGTGCCAGCAGTCCCACAGGGGCCAGCTATGGCTACACCTTC; CDR3: CASSPTGASYGYTF
D: NA; size: NA; J: TRBJ1-1; V: TRBV6-6; DNA: TGTGCCAGCACCGCGATCACGGGCCCGACAGGTGAAGCTTTCTTT; CDR3: CASTAITGPTGEAFF
D: NA; size: NA; J: TRBJ1-2; V: TRBV5-6; DNA: TGTGCCAGCAGCTTTGGGATAGATGGCTACACCTTC; CDR3: CASSFGIDGYTF
D: TRBD1; size: NA; J: TRBJ1-2; V: TRBV30; DNA: TGTGCCTGGAGTTGGACAGGCCAAGGCTACACCTTC; CDR3: CAWSWTGQGYTF
D: NA; size: NA; J: TRBJ1-5; V: TRBV20-1; DNA: TGCAGTGCTAGTATAGTGGCTGGGGATCAGCCCCAGCATTTT; CDR3: CSASIVAGDQPQHF
D: TRBD2; size: NA; J: TRBJ2-7; V: TRBV6-5; DNA: TGTGCCAGCAGTCCTAGCGGCGGGTACGAGCAGTACTTC; CDR3: CASSPSGGYEQYF
D: TRBD1; size: NA; J: TRBJ1-4; V: TRBV6-5; DNA: TGTGCCAGCATTGGCGGGACAGGGGAAGGAAAACTGTTTTTT; CDR3: CASIGGTGEGKLFF
D: NA; size: NA; J: TRBJ1-6; V: TRBV20-1; DNA: TGCAGTGCTAGTGGTACAGCCAATTCACCCCTCCACTTT; CDR3: CSASGTANSPLHF
D: TRBD1; size: NA; J: TRBJ1-2; V: TRBV19; DNA: TGTGCCAGTAGTCGGGACAGGGCCTATGGCTACACCTTC; CDR3: CASSRDRAYGYTF
D: NA; size: NA; J: TRBJ1-4; V: TRBV6-5; DNA: TGTGCCAGCAGGGATCCGATTGAAAAACTGTTTTTT; CDR3: CASRDPIEKLFF
D: TRBD2; size: once; J: TRBJ2-5; V: TRBV29-1; DNA: TGCAGCGCCTCGGGGGGGCGAGGGCAAGAGACCCAGTACTTC; CDR3: CSASGGRGQETQYF
D: NA; size: once; J: TRBJ2-7; V: TRBV6-1; DNA: TGTGCCAGCAGTGAAGTTGTCAGGGGCCCTACCTACGAGCAGTACTTC; CDR3: CASSEVVRGPTYEQYF
D: NA; size: once; J: TRBJ1-1; V: TRBV5-4; DNA: TGTGCCAGCAGCTTCGCTGGGGGGAGCACTGAAGCTTTCTTT; CDR3: CASSFAGGSTEAFF
D: NA; size: once; J: TRBJ1-1; V: TRBV6-5; DNA: TGTGCCAGCAGTTACGGTGGCGTGAACACTGAAGCTTTCTTT; CDR3: CASSYGGVNTEAFF
D: TRBD1; size: once; J: TRBJ1-1; V: TRBV6-5; DNA: TGTGCCAGCAGTTACCACGACAGGGGGCAAACTGAAGCTTTCTTT; CDR3: CASSYHDRGQTEAFF
D: NA; size: NA; J: TRBJ2-1; V: TRBV10-3; DNA: TGTGCCATCTGGAGGCAGGGGGGAAATGAGCAGTTCTTC; CDR3: CAIWRQGGNEQFF
D: NA; size: NA; J: TRBJ1-2; V: TRBV3-1/TRBV3-2; DNA: TGTGCCAGCAGCCAAGATAGTCCCGGGAACTATGGCTACACCTTC; CDR3: CASSQDSPGNYGYTF
D: TRBD2; size: NA; J: TRBJ2-1; V: TRBV19; DNA: TGTGCCAGTAGTATAGATCGACTAGCGGGCGTCTACAATGAGCAGTTCTTC; CDR3: CASSIDRLAGVYNEQFF
D: NA; size: NA; J: TRBJ1-6; V: TRBV5-6; DNA: TGTGCCAGCAGCTCATCTCTGAGCTCCTATAATTCACCCCTCCACTTT; CDR3: CASSSSLSSYNSPLHF
D: NA; size: once; J: TRBJ1-5; V: TRBV30; DNA: TGTGCCTGGAGTGGGCAGGGGAGAGGACAGCCCCAGCATTTT; CDR3: CAWSGQGRGQPQHF
D: TRBD1; size: NA; J: TRBJ2-5; V: TRBV10-3; DNA: TGTGCCATCAGAGGGACAGAAGAGACCCAGTACTTC; CDR3: CAIRGTEETQYF
D: NA; size: NA; J: TRBJ1-1; V: TRBV7-8; DNA: TGTGCCAGCAGCGAAACACGGTGGGTGACTGAAGCTTTCTTT; CDR3: CASSETRWVTEAFF
D: NA; size: NA; J: TRBJ1-1; V: TRBV7-2; DNA: TGTGCCAGCAGCGTTCAACAGGGTGGTTCCGGGTCTGAAGCTTTCTTT; CDR3: CASSVQQGGSGSEAFF
D: NA; size: NA; J: TRBJ1-2; V: TRBV12-3/TRBV12-4; DNA: TGTGCCAGCAGTTTAGCGCATAGTGATGGCTACACCTTC; CDR3: CASSLAHSDGYTF
D: NA; size: NA; J: TRBJ2-5; V: TRBV19; DNA: TGTGCCAGTAGTAAGAACAGACAAGAGACCCAGTACTTC; CDR3: CASSKNRQETQYF
D: NA; size: NA; J: TRBJ2-2; V: TRBV2; DNA: TGTGCCAGCAGTGGGACAATGAAGACCGGGGAGCTGTTTTTT; CDR3: CASSGTMKTGELFF
D: TRBD1; size: NA; J: TRBJ1-2; V: TRBV27; DNA: TGTGCCAGCAGTCCGGACAGGGTGGGCTATGGCTACACCTTC; CDR3: CASSPDRVGYGYTF
D: NA; size: NA; J: TRBJ1-2; V: TRBV5-5; DNA: TGTGCCAGCAGCTATGGGGGTAGTAACTATGGCTACACCTTC; CDR3: CASSYGGSNYGYTF